These 25 T cell receptor beta chains were sequenced from one sample in a study of cytomegalovirus exposure and HLA in healthy donors. Both 60 Vbeta primers and 13 Jbeta primers went into the PCR. Sequencing used immunoSEQ multiplex PCR; TCRdb keeps in-frame clones, though not all of them. The data hold some 120,000 clones, with 75% to 85% observed a single time. The sample consisted of PBMCs. The source of these receptors is a man aged 25-45 years in good health and CMV-seronegative.

V and J are TRBV10-1 and TRBJ2-1, with TRBD1 matching over 10 bases. With 2 bases clipped from V and 4 bases from J, the junction kept 2 bases outside the gene matches. This CDR3 has 15 amino acids. Germline V lookup: CDR1 WNHNN, CDR2 SYGVQD (reference sequence). CDR3 coding DNA: TGCGCCAGCAGTGAGATGGGACAGGGGTACAATGAGCAGTTCTTC. It is translated as CASSEMGQGYNEQFF.

With respect to this clone: A junction end diverges from the germline sequence, so it may reflect a read error. Here the CDR3 DNA reads TGTGCCAGCAGCACGTCAGGTGTCGCCCTTTTT. Amino acids: CASSTSGVALF. The V gene is TRBV2, the J gene TRBJ1-3; D is uncertain. Germline-derived CDR1 and CDR2 are SNHLY and FYNNEI. The CDR3 is 11 residues long. Based on the CDR3 plus reference TRBV2 and TRBJ1-3, the full variable domain is EPEVTQTPSHQVTQMGQEVILRCVPISNHLYFYWYRQILGQKVEFLVSFYNNEISEKSEIFDDQFSVERPDGSNFTLKIRSTKLEDSAMYFCASSTSGVALFGEGSWLTVV.

This clone has only one observation. This chain joins TRBV27 and TRBJ2-3; 9 bases align to TRBD1. This CDR3 has 16 residues. J lost 6 bases, V lost 5 bases, and 12 bases had no gene match. Germline V CDR1 and CDR2: MNHEY, SMNVEV (reference sequence). The CDR3 DNA is TGTGCCAGCAGTAGAACGGGACAGGGATATGAGGATACGCAGTATTTT. As protein: CASSRTGQGYEDTQYF.

The chain uses TRBV4-3 and TRBJ2-2; 12 positions agree with TRBD2. Germline CDR1 reads LGHNA; CDR2 reads YSLEER. V trimming: 4 bases; J trimming: 6 bases; junction bases outside the gene matches: 12. CDR3 size: 18 residues. In nucleotides, the CDR3 is TGCGCCAGCAGCCCCAACCAAGGACTAGCGGGACTGGCCGGGGAGCTGTTTTTT. It is translated as CASSPNQGLAGLAGELFF.

The chain joins TRBV9 to TRBJ1-1, with 9 nucleotides matching TRBD1. Germline lookup yields CDR1 SGDLS and CDR2 YYNGEE. There are 14 residues in the CDR3. The V segment lost 0 bases and the J segment 8 bases; nucleotides outside the gene matches: 5. CDR3: CASSVGRGTGEAFF. CDR3 bases: TGTGCCAGCAGCGTAGGGAGGGGGACAGGGGAAGCTTTCTTT.

The J gene is TRBJ1-1, the V gene TRBV7-9; D might be TRBD1 (6 bases). V was cut by 5 bases and J by 4 bases, with 11 bases left in between. The CDR3 consists of 13 residues. Germline V gene data show CDR1 as SEHNR and CDR2 as FQNEAQ (reference sequence). For the CDR3, the DNA is TGTGCCAGCAGCCCCACAGGGTTCACTGAAGCTTTCTTT. Translation: CASSPTGFTEAFF. Full variable domain (missing parts from reference TRBV7-9 and TRBJ1-1): DTGVSQNPRHKITKRGQNVTFRCDPISEHNRLYWYRQTLGQGPEFLTYFQNEAQLEKSRLLSDRFSAERPKGSFSTLEIQRTEQGDSAMYLCASSPTGFTEAFFGQGTRLTVV.

This rearrangement joins TRBV18 to TRBJ2-1, with 12 nucleotides matching TRBD2. Germline-derived CDR1 and CDR2 are KGHSH and LQKENI. There are 20 residues in the CDR3. With V trimmed by 2 bases and J by 7 bases, 18 bases remained unmatched. CDR3 in amino acids: CASSPVVTSGRRLGFNEQFF. CDR3 in DNA: TGTGCCAGCTCACCAGTTGTTACTAGCGGGAGGCGCCTCGGTTTTAATGAGCAGTTCTTC.

The chain recombines TRBV2 with TRBJ2-5, with 10 bases identical to TRBD1. The germline CDR1 and CDR2 sequences are SNHLY and FYNNEI. The CDR3 runs to 15 residues. V was pared by 8 bases and J by 3 bases, with 9 bases of the junction left unmatched. The CDR3 coding sequence is TGTGCCAGCTCCAGGACAGGGGGAATGGAAGAGACCCAGTACTTC. It specifies CASSRTGGMEETQYF.

This clone has a handful of counts. The chain's CDR3 is CASSSGLPYNEQFF. The CDR3 DNA sequence: TGTGCCAGCAGCTCCGGACTCCCCTACAATGAGCAGTTCTTC. The chain couples TRBV7-3 to TRBJ2-1, with D perhaps TRBD2 (5 bases). Germline CDR1 is SGHTA and CDR2 is FQGTGA. The CDR3 is made up of 14 amino acids. Trimming cost V 4 bases and J 2 bases, with 9 bases left between them.

CDR3 sequence reads: CASSKGRGDGNQPQHF. In DNA, the CDR3 is TGTGCCAGCAGCAAGGGACGGGGGGATGGCAATCAGCCCCAGCATTTT. The chain couples TRBV7-2 to TRBJ1-5; weak D call: TRBD1 (5 bases). The CDR3 consists of 16 residues. Trimming stripped 5 bases from V and 2 bases from J, with 16 bases between. Looked up from germline, CDR1 is SGHTA and CDR2 is FQGNSA.

This chain connects TRBV6-4 to TRBJ2-1, with TRBD2 identical over 11 bases. V lost 4 bases, J lost 5 bases, and 4 bases stayed unmatched. This CDR3 spans 15 amino acids. Germline assignment: CDR1 MRHNA and CDR2 SNTAGT. The CDR3 region has the DNA TGTGCCAGCAGTGTGACTAGCGGGGAAAACAATGAGCAGTTCTTC. Its protein product is CASSVTSGENNEQFF.

The chain has TRBV29-1 and TRBJ1-6, with 9 positions matching TRBD1. J gave up 7 bases and V 4 bases, and 2 bases lay outside the gene matches. CDR3 length: 13 amino acids. Germline V lookup: CDR1 SQVTM, CDR2 ANQGSEA. Here the CDR3 DNA reads TGCAGCGTTGTGGACAGGGGAAATTCACCCCTCCACTTT. Translating it yields CSVVDRGNSPLHF.

The chain links TRBV29-1 to TRBJ2-3; perhaps TRBD1 as D (6 bases). The length of the CDR3 is 19 residues. Trimming removed 7 bases from V and 1 base from J, with 30 bases in between. Germline CDR1 is SQVTM and CDR2 is ANQGSEA. The CDR3 reads CSGRRSRGSILRGTDTQYF. CDR3 coding DNA: TGCAGCGGTCGCCGATCCAGGGGTTCAATACTACGTGGCACAGATACGCAGTATTTT.

The rearrangement links TRBV7-2 to TRBJ1-4; possible D gene TRBD1, 5 bases. The CDR3 consists of 16 residues. The germline CDR1 and CDR2 sequences are SGHTA and FQGNSA. V was shortened by 2 bases and J by 7 bases, with 17 bases between the two germline ends. The CDR3 protein is CASSLKGPGGGEKLFF. The CDR3 DNA follows: TGTGCCAGCAGCTTAAAAGGGCCAGGCGGGGGTGAAAAACTGTTTTTT.

The chain is built from TRBV11-2 and TRBJ2-7, with D perhaps TRBD1 (6 bases). With 1 base removed from V and 3 bases from J, the gap between germline ends came to 10 bases. Germline loops: CDR1 SGHAT, CDR2 FQNNGV. The CDR3 is 14 residues long. The CDR3 nucleotides read TGTGCCAGCAGCTTAGGGGAACAGGGCTACGAGCAGTACTTC. Amino acid sequence: CASSLGEQGYEQYF.

V usage is TRBV6-1 and J usage is TRBJ1-2; D perhaps matches TRBD1 (6 bases). The CDR3 sequence is 13 residues long. V gave up 10 bases and J gave up 3 bases, with 15 bases separating them. Germline V CDR1 and CDR2: MNHNS, SASEGT. In DNA form, the CDR3 reads TGTGCCACCCAAGCGGGGGCAGACTATGGCTACACCTTC. This encodes CATQAGADYGYTF.

The chain combines TRBV11-3 with TRBJ1-1; tentative D call: TRBD1 (6 bases). In germline, CDR1 is SGHNT, CDR2 YENEEA. V gave up 3 bases and J gave up 0 bases, with 8 bases separating them. The CDR3 totals 14 residues. This CDR3 reads CASSLTGMNTEAFF. The CDR3 DNA sequence: TGTGCCAGCAGCTTGACAGGAATGAACACTGAAGCTTTCTTT.

This clone was counted a few times. The chain is built from TRBV6-6 and TRBJ2-7; 7 bases line up with TRBD2. The germline V gene encodes CDR1 MNHNY and CDR2 SVGAGI (reference sequence). This CDR3 region has 15 residues. V lost 5 bases to trimming and J lost 2 bases; unmatched junction nucleotides: 9. The CDR3 DNA is TGTGCCAGCAGTCTCACAGGCCGGGGGGCCTACGAGCAGTACTTC. Translating it yields CASSLTGRGAYEQYF.

The chain carries TRBV12-5 and TRBJ2-7, with TRBD2 matching 14 bases. This CDR3 has 18 amino acids. V lost 6 bases to trimming and J lost 2 bases; unmatched junction nucleotides: 12. Germline assignment: CDR1 LGHNT and CDR2 FRNRAP. CDR3 coding DNA: TGTGCTAGTGGACTGGGGACTAGCGGGAGTTATGTGCCCTACGAGCAGTACTTC. Amino acids: CASGLGTSGSYVPYEQYF. Filled out from reference TRBV12-5 and TRBJ2-7, the complete variable domain reads DARVTQTPRHKVTEMGQEVTMRCQPILGHNTVFWYRQTMMQGLELLAYFRNRAPLDDSGMPKDRFSAEMPDATLATLKIQPSEPRDSAVYFCASGLGTSGSYVPYEQYFGPGTRLTVT.

CDR3 protein: CAWSWGSSTDTQYF. In nucleotides, the CDR3 is TGTGCCTGGAGTTGGGGCTCTAGCACAGATACGCAGTATTTT. The chain couples TRBV30 to TRBJ2-3; weak D call: TRBD1 (5 bases). This CDR3 has 14 amino acids. The germline V gene has CDR1 GTSNPN and CDR2 SVGIG (reference sequence). With 2 bases removed from V and 0 bases from J, the gap between germline ends came to 9 bases.

The DNA of the CDR3 is TGTGCCAGCAGTGAAGCGAAGGGACAGGGTTCCTACGAGCAGTACTTC. Protein product: CASSEAKGQGSYEQYF. This rearrangement joins TRBV6-1 to TRBJ2-7, with TRBD1 matching over 9 bases. Germline V gives CDR1 MNHNS, CDR2 SASEGT. The CDR3 loop spans 16 amino acids. V lost 0 bases, J lost 1 base, and 4 bases stayed unmatched.

This sequence joins TRBV5-1 and TRBJ2-5; D is perhaps TRBD2 (5 bases). V lost 4 bases and J lost 5, with 12 bases in between. The CDR3 sequence is 13 residues long. Germline CDR1 reads SGHRS; CDR2 reads YFSETQ. Here the CDR3 DNA reads TGCGCCAGCAGCCCCCCTAGCTGGGAGACCCAGTACTTC. It yields the protein CASSPPSWETQYF. The full variable domain, in which reference TRBV5-1 and TRBJ2-5 provide the parts outside the CDR3, is KAGVTQTPRYLIKTRGQQVTLSCSPISGHRSVSWYQQTPGQGLQFLFEYFSETQRNKGNFPGRFSGRQFSNSRSEMNVSTLELGDSALYLCASSPPSWETQYFGPGTRLLVL.

In its sample, this clone was seen a few times. The chain couples TRBV5-6 to TRBJ1-4, with 9 bases lining up with TRBD1. Germline V gives CDR1 SGHDT, CDR2 YYEEEE. CDR3 size: 14 residues. Unmatched junction bases numbered 4, after V lost 4 bases and J lost 6 bases. The CDR3 region is CASSPGQGYEKLFF. The CDR3 DNA reads as TGTGCCAGCAGCCCGGGACAGGGTTATGAAAAACTGTTTTTT.

There are a few counts of this clone. The CDR3 DNA sequence: TGTGCCAGCAGCCGGGGTAACACTGAAGCTTTCTTT. Translated, it gives CASSRGNTEAFF. V is TRBV9 and J is TRBJ1-1; D uncertain. CDR1 and CDR2 (germline): SGDLS, YYNGEE. Trimming removed 4 bases from V and 2 bases from J, with 6 bases in between. The CDR3 has 12 amino acids. Full variable domain (rest looked up from reference TRBV9 and TRBJ1-1): DSGVTQTPKHLITATGQRVTLRCSPRSGDLSVYWYQQSLDQGLQFLIQYYNGEERAKGNILERFSAQQFPDLHSELNLSSLELGDSALYFCASSRGNTEAFFGQGTRLTVV.

The rearrangement links TRBV4-1 to TRBJ2-3, with D perhaps matching TRBD2 (6 bases). Trimming stripped 2 bases from V and 12 bases from J, with 12 bases between. Germline CDR1 MGHRA, CDR2 YSYEKL. The CDR3 length is 12 residues. CDR3 residues: CASSQMDYNQYF. The DNA for the CDR3 is TGCGCCAGCAGCCAAATGGACTACAATCAGTATTTT.